The 23 T cell receptor beta chains below come from one sample, sequenced in a study of T cells in women clearing cervical HPV infection. The method was immunoSEQ multiplex PCR; TCRdb's version includes in-frame clones alone and lacks a portion of them. This sample contains 35,000 to 45,000 clones. The sample taken for sequencing was blood buffy coat. The receptors here all came from a woman between 18 and 75 years old with a cervical HPV16 infection that either progressed to CIN3+ or cleared (not recorded which).

The CDR3 loop is CASIKYSGSPTDEQYF. CDR3 DNA (partial): TGTGCCAGCATAAAATATAGCGGGAGTCCCACCGACGAG. The V gene is TRBV5-4, the J gene TRBJ2-7, with 9 bases aligning to TRBD2. The missing CDR3 end, 3 residues past where the read stops, is filled in from the germline J gene. Germline V gene data show CDR1 as SGHNT and CDR2 as YYREEE (reference sequence). V lost 6 bases and J lost 5; bases outside the gene matches: 15. This CDR3 comprises 16 residues.

Notes on this clone: The missing CDR3 end, 3 residues past where the read stops, is filled in from the germline J gene. The chain uses TRBV6-1 and TRBJ2-2; D call uncertain. The CDR3 has 11 amino acids. The V gene's germline CDR1 is MNHNS and CDR2 SASEGT. The ends were cut back, 3 bases at V and 7 bases at J, with 3 bases in the middle. The sequenced part of the CDR3 DNA is TGTGCCAGCAGTGACTTCGGGGAG. The encoded protein is CASSDFGE. The CDR3 in its entirety is CASSDFGELFF.

To note about this clone: The read finishes 3 residues shy of the CDR3 end, and the germline J gene is used to complete it. V and J are TRBV5-5 and TRBJ2-5; no reliable D call. This CDR3 comprises 13 residues. The V end was cut by 0 bases, the J end by 3 bases, with 6 bases between. CDR1 is SGHKS and CDR2 is YYEKEE in the germline V gene (reference sequence). CDR3 loop: CASSLGSEETQYF. The CDR3 bases that were read are TGTGCCAGCAGCTTGGGATCAGAAGAGACC.

With regard to this clone: Sequencing ends 3 residues short of the CDR3 end; the germline J gene provides the rest. The rearrangement links TRBV7-3 to TRBJ1-2; weak D call: TRBD1 (5 bases). In germline, CDR1 is SGHTA, CDR2 FQGTGA. The CDR3 contains 14 residues. Partial CDR3 DNA: TGTGCCAGCAGCGCCGGACACGGCACAGATACC. Translating it yields CASSAGHGTDT. The full-length CDR3 reads as CASSAGHGTDTYTF.

Worth noting for this clone: Coverage ceases 3 residues before the CDR3 finishes, and the germline J gene fills in the end. The chain combines TRBV7-9 with TRBJ1-2, with D unclear. CDR3 length equals 15 residues. Germline V lookup: CDR1 SEHNR, CDR2 FQNEAQ (reference sequence). This CDR3 is CASSLSQAATYDYTF. The part of the CDR3 DNA that was read is TGTGCCAGCAGCTTATCGCAGGCTGCTACCTACGAC.

About this clone: Sequencing ends 3 residues short of the CDR3 end; the germline J gene provides the rest. The chain uses TRBV6-2 or TRBV6-3 and TRBJ1-4, with TRBD1 as a possible D gene (5 bases). The CDR3 has 13 amino acids. Looked up from germline, CDR1 is MNHEY and CDR2 is SVGEGT. The CDR3 spells CASRFSGANVLFF. The CDR3 bases that were read are TGTGCCAGCAGGTTCTCTGGGGCCAACGTA.

A remark on this clone: The CDR3 end lies 3 residues beyond the end of the read and is filled in from the germline J gene. The chain uses TRBV5-4 and TRBJ1-4, with D hard to call. CDR3 size: 14 residues. V lost 0 bases, J lost 2 bases, and 5 bases lay in between. Germline CDR1 SGHNT, CDR2 YYREEE (reference sequence). The CDR3 loop is CASSLGRTNEKLFF. The CDR3 DNA, read in part, is TGTGCCAGCAGCTTGGGTCGTACTAATGAAAAA.

Remarks on this clone: The read stops 3 residues short of the end of the CDR3; the missing end is completed from the germline J gene. The chain recombines TRBV18 with TRBJ1-4, with 9 bases aligning to TRBD1. V gave up 2 bases and J gave up 8 bases; unmatched junction bases: 3. CDR1 and CDR2 (germline): KGHSH, LQKENI. The CDR3 spans 14 residues. The CDR3 protein is CASSPRDRVEKLFF. Partial CDR3 DNA: TGTGCCAGCTCACCAAGGGACAGGGTCGAAAAA.

Turning to this clone: The CDR3 is cut off 3 residues early in the read; its end comes from the germline J gene. This sequence joins TRBV20-1 and TRBJ2-7; D is perhaps TRBD2 (6 bases). Germline CDR1 reads DFQATT; CDR2 reads SNEGSKA (reference sequence). Trimming stripped 2 bases from V and 5 bases from J, with 19 bases between. The CDR3 is 15 amino acids. The CDR3 is CSARPLADPRDEQYF. CDR3 DNA, as far as it was read: TGCAGTGCTAGACCACTAGCCGACCCCAGGGACGAG.

A note on this clone: The read is 3 residues too short to cover the CDR3 end, so that end is filled in from the germline J gene. The chain carries TRBV5-6 and TRBJ1-2; no reliable D call. The germline V and J ends were trimmed by 4 bases and 6 bases, with 19 bases remaining between them. CDR1 is SGHDT, CDR2 YYEEEE, per germline. This CDR3 spans 15 amino acids. CDR3 in amino acids: CASSPAGVAVHGYTF. The sequenced part of the CDR3 DNA is TGTGCCAGCAGCCCCGCAGGAGTCGCCGTGCATGGC.

On this clone: The read comes to an end 3 residues before the CDR3 does, leaving the germline J gene to fill in the end. V gene TRBV10-3 combines with J gene TRBJ2-1; 11 bases align to TRBD2. Germline V gene data show CDR1 as ENHRY and CDR2 as SYGVKD. The CDR3 has 15 amino acids. The V gene end was trimmed by 6 bases and the J gene end by 1 base; junction bases not matched to a gene: 2. The part of the CDR3 DNA that was read is TGTGCCATCAGAACTAGCGGGAGTTCCTACAATGAG. The encoded protein is CAIRTSGSSYNE. The entire CDR3 reads CAIRTSGSSYNEQFF.

In the case of this clone: With the read ending 3 residues before the CDR3 end, the germline J gene is used to fill in that end. V is TRBV2 and J is TRBJ1-2; D call uncertain. The CDR3 loop spans 12 amino acids. Germline V gene sequence: CDR1 SNHLY, CDR2 FYNNEI. The germline V and J ends were trimmed by 1 base and 4 bases, with 4 bases remaining between them. CDR3 bases read: TGTGCCAGCAGTGAAGAGGGCTATGGC. It codes for CASSEEGYG. The CDR3 in full is CASSEEGYGYTF.

To note about this clone: Coverage ceases 3 residues before the CDR3 finishes, and the germline J gene fills in the end. The V and J genes are TRBV30 and TRBJ1-2; maybe TRBD1 (5 bases). CDR1 is GTSNPN and CDR2 is SVGIG in the germline V gene (reference sequence). CDR3 length: 15 amino acids. The CDR3 loop is CAWSKTSGTYNDYTF. Partial CDR3 DNA: TGTGCCTGGAGTAAAACCAGCGGGACCTACAATGAC.

With regard to this clone: The CDR3 goes on 3 residues after the read ends, and that part is filled in from the germline J gene. V gene TRBV6-2 or TRBV6-3 combines with J gene TRBJ2-7, with D tentatively TRBD2 (5 bases). In germline, CDR1 is MNHEY, CDR2 SVGEGT. CDR3 length: 15 residues. Trimming took 0 bases from V and 4 from J, leaving 13 bases between them. The CDR3 bases that were read are TGTGCCAGCAGTTACTCTTCCGGGGATCTATACGAG. Residues: CASSYSSGDLYE. The full-length CDR3 reads as CASSYSSGDLYEQYF.

Points on this clone: The observed sequence ends 3 residues before the CDR3 terminus, with the missing tail filled in from the germline J gene. The rearrangement joins TRBV7-3 to TRBJ2-2; D possibly corresponds to TRBD1 (5 bases). Looked up from germline, CDR1 is SGHTA and CDR2 is FQGTGA. Trimming took 5 bases from V and 1 from J, leaving 5 bases between them. The CDR3 sequence is 13 residues long. CDR3 loop: CASSRGNTGELFF. The sequenced CDR3 bases are TGTGCCAGCAGCAGGGGGAACACCGGGGAG.

Comments on this clone: The CDR3 goes on 3 residues after the read ends, and that part is filled in from the germline J gene. This rearrangement joins TRBV5-5 to TRBJ2-7; 7 bases are shared with TRBD1. CDR1 is SGHKS and CDR2 is YYEKEE in the germline V gene (reference sequence). Trimming took 4 bases from V and 3 from J; bases not matched to a gene: 7. The CDR3 contains 14 residues. The sequenced CDR3 bases are TGTGCCAGCAGCCCGGGGACAGCCCACTACGAG. Protein sequence: CASSPGTAHYE. The full CDR3 sequence reads CASSPGTAHYEQYF.

The covered CDR3 bases are TGTGCCAGCTCACCACCGGGCCGGGTAGCGAATGAG. Its translation is CASSPPGRVANE. The whole CDR3 is CASSPPGRVANEQFF. The chain is built from TRBV18 and TRBJ2-1; D may be TRBD2 (5 bases). The read terminates 3 residues before the CDR3 end, so the remaining end is supplied by the germline J gene. Germline CDR1 and CDR2: KGHSH and LQKENI. Between the trimmed V and J ends, which lost 0 bases and 7 bases, there was a span of 13 bases. This CDR3 contains 15 residues.

Remarks on this clone: The sequence runs out 3 residues before the end of the CDR3; the remainder is reconstructed from the germline J gene. The chain recombines TRBV2 with TRBJ1-2, with D hard to call. The CDR3 sequence is 15 residues long. V lost 8 bases and J lost 3, with 19 bases in between. Germline CDR1 and CDR2: SNHLY and FYNNEI. The CDR3 here is CASRSSSTAHYGYTF. CDR3 DNA (partial): TGTGCCAGCCGTTCATCTTCCACAGCCCACTATGGC.

Comments on this clone: Read data end 3 residues before the CDR3 end; the end is taken from the germline J gene. The chain combines TRBV7-8 with TRBJ1-2; D might be TRBD1 (5 bases). V gave up 8 bases and J gave up 4 bases, with 17 bases separating them. The CDR3 contains 14 residues. Germline-derived CDR1 and CDR2 are SGHVS and FQNEAQ. Here the CDR3 reads CASSPLKGSYGYTF. Partial CDR3 DNA: TGTGCCAGCTCCCCTTTGAAGGGGAGCTATGGC.

Turning to this clone: The read finishes 3 residues shy of the CDR3 end, and the germline J gene is used to complete it. The chain has TRBV14 and TRBJ2-3, with 12 bases that match TRBD2. Germline lookup yields CDR1 SGHDN and CDR2 FVKESK. The CDR3 covers 16 residues. J gave up 2 bases and V 4 bases, and 4 bases lay outside the gene matches. The CDR3 is CASSLRLAGDTDTQYF. The CDR3 bases that were read are TGTGCCAGCAGCCTTAGACTAGCGGGGGACACAGATACG.

As concerns this clone: The CDR3 is cut off 3 residues early in the read; its end comes from the germline J gene. V gene TRBV2 combines with J gene TRBJ1-5; 10 positions agree with TRBD1. Per the germline V gene, CDR1 is SNHLY and CDR2 is FYNNEI. The trim removed 7 bases at V and 4 bases at J, leaving 7 bases unmatched. The CDR3 sequence is 15 residues long. CDR3 region: CASKVGQGVNQPQHF. The covered CDR3 bases are TGTGCCAGCAAGGTTGGACAGGGGGTTAATCAGCCC.

Details on this clone: The CDR3 goes on 3 residues after the read ends, and that part is filled in from the germline J gene. The chain recombines TRBV30 with TRBJ2-2; D possibly corresponds to TRBD2 (6 bases). Germline lookup yields CDR1 GTSNPN and CDR2 SVGIG (reference sequence). The length of the CDR3 is 18 residues. CDR3 sequence reads: CAWTRWRGENSGANVLFF. Incomplete CDR3 DNA: TGTGCCTGGACGCGCTGGCGGGGCGAAAACTCTGGGGCCAACGTG.

As concerns this clone: The read terminates 3 residues ahead of where the CDR3 ends, so the germline J gene completes it. The rearrangement uses TRBV18 and TRBJ1-5; TRBD1 matches 9 bases. Germline assignment: CDR1 KGHSH and CDR2 LQKENI. V lost 6 bases, J lost 5 bases, and 20 bases stayed unmatched. The CDR3 extends over 19 amino acids. The CDR3 region is CASSGDSGQGPIVDQPQHF. The CDR3 DNA, read in part, is TGTGCCAGCTCGGGCGATTCGGGACAGGGCCCGATAGTAGATCAGCCC.